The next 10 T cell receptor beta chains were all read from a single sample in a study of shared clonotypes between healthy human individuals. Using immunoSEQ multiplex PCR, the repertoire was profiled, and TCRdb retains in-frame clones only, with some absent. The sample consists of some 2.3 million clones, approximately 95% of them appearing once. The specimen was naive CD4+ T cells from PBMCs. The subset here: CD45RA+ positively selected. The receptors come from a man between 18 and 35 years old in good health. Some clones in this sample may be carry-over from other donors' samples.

As DNA, the CDR3 is TGCGCCAGCAGCTTGGAATGGTCCCACGAGCAGTACTTC. Translated, it gives CASSLEWSHEQYF. The chain couples TRBV5-1 to TRBJ2-7, with D unclear. Germline CDR1 reads SGHRS; CDR2 reads YFSETQ. The CDR3 extends over 13 amino acids. V lost 0 bases to trimming and J lost 5 bases, with 9 bases between them.

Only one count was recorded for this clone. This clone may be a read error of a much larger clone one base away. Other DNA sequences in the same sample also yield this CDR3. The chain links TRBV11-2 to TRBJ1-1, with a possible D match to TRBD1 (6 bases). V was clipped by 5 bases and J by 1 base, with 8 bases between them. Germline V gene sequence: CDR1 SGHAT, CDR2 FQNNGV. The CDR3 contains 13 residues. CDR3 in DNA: TGTGCCAGCAGCCAGGGACAGAACACTGAAGCTTTCTTT. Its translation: CASSQGQNTEAFF.

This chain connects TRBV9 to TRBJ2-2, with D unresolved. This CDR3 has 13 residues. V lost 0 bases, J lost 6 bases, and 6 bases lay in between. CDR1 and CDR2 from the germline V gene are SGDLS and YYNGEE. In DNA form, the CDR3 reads TGTGCCAGCAGCGTAGTCATTGCCGGGGAGCTGTTTTTT. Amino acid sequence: CASSVVIAGELFF.

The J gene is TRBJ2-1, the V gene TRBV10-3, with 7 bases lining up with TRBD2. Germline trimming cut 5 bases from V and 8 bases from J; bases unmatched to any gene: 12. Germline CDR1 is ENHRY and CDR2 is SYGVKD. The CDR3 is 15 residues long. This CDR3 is CAISNPGTTHDEQFF. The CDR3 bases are TGTGCCATCAGTAACCCCGGGACTACCCACGATGAGCAGTTCTTC.

CDR3 sequence reads: CSVVLAGGSSYEQYF. DNA of the CDR3: TGCAGCGTTGTGCTAGCGGGGGGGAGCTCCTACGAGCAGTACTTC. The chain couples TRBV29-1 to TRBJ2-7; 12 nucleotides agree with TRBD2. This CDR3 is built from 15 residues. Losses at the gene ends were 4 bases for V and 0 bases for J; bases not matched to a gene: 4. CDR1 SQVTM and CDR2 ANQGSEA come from the germline V gene.

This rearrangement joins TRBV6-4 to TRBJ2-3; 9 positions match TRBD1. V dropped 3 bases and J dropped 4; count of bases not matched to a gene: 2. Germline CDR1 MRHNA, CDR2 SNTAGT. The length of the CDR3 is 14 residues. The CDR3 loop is CASSEQGASDTQYF. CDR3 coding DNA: TGTGCCAGCAGTGAACAGGGGGCATCAGATACGCAGTATTTT.

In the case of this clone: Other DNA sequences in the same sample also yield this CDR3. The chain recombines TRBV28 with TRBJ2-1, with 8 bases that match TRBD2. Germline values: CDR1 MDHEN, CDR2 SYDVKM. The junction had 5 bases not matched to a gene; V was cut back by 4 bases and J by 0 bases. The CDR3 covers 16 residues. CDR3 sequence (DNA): TGTGCCAGCAGTTCTTTAAGCGGGAGCTCCTACAATGAGCAGTTCTTC. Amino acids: CASSSLSGSSYNEQFF.

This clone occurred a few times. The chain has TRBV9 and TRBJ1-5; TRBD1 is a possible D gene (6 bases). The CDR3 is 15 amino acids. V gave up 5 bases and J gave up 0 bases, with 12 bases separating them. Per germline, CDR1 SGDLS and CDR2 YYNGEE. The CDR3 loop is CASSKQGFSNQPQHF. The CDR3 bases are TGTGCCAGCAGTAAACAGGGATTTAGCAATCAGCCCCAGCATTTT.

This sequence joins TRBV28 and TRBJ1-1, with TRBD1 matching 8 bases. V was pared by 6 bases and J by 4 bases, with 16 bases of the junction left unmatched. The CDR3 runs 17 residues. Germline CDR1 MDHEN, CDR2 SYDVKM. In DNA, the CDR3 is TGTGCCAGCAGGCCGACCGACAGGGGTTGGTTTGGCACTGAAGCTTTCTTT. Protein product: CASRPTDRGWFGTEAFF.

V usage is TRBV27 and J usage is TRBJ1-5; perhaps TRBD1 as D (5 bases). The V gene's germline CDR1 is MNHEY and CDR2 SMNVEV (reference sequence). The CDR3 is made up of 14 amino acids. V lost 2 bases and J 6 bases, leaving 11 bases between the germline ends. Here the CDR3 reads CASSLNRGGQPQHF. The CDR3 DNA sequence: TGTGCCAGCAGTTTAAATAGGGGAGGTCAGCCCCAGCATTTT.